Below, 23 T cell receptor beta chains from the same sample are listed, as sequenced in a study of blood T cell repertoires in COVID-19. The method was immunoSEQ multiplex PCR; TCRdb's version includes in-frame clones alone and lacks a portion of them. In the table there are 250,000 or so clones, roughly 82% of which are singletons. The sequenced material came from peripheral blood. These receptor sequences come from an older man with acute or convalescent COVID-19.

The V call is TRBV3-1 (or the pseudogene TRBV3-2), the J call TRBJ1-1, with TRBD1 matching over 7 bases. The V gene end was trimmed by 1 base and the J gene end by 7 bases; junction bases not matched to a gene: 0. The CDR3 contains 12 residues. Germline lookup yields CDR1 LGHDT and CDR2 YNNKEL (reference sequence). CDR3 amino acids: CASSQGTGEAFF. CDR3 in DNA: TGTGCCAGCAGCCAAGGGACAGGTGAAGCTTTCTTT.

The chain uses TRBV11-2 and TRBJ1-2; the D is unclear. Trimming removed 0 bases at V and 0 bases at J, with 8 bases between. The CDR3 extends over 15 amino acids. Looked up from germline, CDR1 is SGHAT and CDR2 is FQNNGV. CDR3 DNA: TGTGCCAGCAGCTTAGACTCGATAGCTAACTATGGCTACACCTTC. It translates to CASSLDSIANYGYTF. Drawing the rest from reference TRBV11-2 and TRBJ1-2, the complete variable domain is EAGVAQSPRYKIIEKRQSVAFWCNPISGHATLYWYQQILGQGPKLLIQFQNNGVVDDSQLPKDRFSAERLKGVDSTLKIQPAKLEDSAVYLCASSLDSIANYGYTFGSGTRLTVV.

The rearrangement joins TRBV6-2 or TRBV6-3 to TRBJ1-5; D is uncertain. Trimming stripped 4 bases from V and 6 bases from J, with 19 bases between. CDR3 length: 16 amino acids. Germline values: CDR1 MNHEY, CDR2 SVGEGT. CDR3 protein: CASSFGGGGKGQPQHF. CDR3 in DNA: TGTGCCAGCAGTTTTGGCGGCGGAGGGAAGGGTCAGCCCCAGCATTTT.

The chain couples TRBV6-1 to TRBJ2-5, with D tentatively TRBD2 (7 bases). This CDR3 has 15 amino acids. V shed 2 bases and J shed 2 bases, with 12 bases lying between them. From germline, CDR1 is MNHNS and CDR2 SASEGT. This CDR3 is CASSEWAGAQETQYF. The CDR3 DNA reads TGTGCCAGCAGTGAATGGGCGGGGGCTCAAGAGACCCAGTACTTC.

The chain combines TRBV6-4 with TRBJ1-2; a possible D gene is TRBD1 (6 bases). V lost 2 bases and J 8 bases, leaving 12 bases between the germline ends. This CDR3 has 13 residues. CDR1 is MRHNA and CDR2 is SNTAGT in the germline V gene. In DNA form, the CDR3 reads TGTGCCAGCAGTGACCAGGGGACCGGGGGCTACACCTTC. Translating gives CASSDQGTGGYTF.

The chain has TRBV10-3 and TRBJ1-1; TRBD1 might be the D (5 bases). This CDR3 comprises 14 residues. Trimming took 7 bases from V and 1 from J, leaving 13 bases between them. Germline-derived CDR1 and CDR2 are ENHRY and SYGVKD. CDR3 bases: TGTGCCATCACTGCTCAGGGTAGGAACACTGAAGCTTTCTTT. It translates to CAITAQGRNTEAFF.

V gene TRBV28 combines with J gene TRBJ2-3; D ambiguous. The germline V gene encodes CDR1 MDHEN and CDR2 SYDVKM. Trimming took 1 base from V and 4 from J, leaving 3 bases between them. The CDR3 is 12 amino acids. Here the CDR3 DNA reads TGTGCCAGCAGTTTATCTTCAGATACGCAGTATTTT. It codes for CASSLSSDTQYF.

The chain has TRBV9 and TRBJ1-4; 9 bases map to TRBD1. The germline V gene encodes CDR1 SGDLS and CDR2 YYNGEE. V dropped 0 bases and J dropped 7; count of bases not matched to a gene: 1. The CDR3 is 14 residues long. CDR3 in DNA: TGTGCCAGCAGCGTAGGGACAGGGGCTGAAAAACTGTTTTTT. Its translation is CASSVGTGAEKLFF.

The CDR3, as DNA: TGTGCCAGCAGTGGGGACAGGATAAAATCCTACGAGCAGTACTTC. The encoded protein is CASSGDRIKSYEQYF. This chain joins TRBV2 and TRBJ2-7, with 8 nucleotides matching TRBD1. The trim removed 4 bases at V and 1 base at J, leaving 6 bases unmatched. The germline gives CDR1 SNHLY, CDR2 FYNNEI. This CDR3 has 15 residues.

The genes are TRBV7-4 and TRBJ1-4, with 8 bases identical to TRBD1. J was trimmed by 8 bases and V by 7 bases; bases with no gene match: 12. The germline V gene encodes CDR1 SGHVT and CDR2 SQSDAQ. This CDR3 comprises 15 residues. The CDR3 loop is CASTGTGDMEEKLFF. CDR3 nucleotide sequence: TGTGCCAGCACTGGGACAGGAGATATGGAGGAAAAACTGTTTTTT.

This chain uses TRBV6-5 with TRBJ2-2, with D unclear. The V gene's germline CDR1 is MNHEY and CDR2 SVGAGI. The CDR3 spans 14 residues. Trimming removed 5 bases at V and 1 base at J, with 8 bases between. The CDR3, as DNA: TGTGCCAGCAGTCCTACCTTGAACACCGGGGAGCTGTTTTTT. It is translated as CASSPTLNTGELFF.

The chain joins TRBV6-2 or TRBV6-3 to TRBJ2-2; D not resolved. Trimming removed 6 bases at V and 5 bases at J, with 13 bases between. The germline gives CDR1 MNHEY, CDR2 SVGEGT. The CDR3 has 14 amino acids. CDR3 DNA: TGTGCCAGCAGCCCACACAGTCTGACCGGGGAGCTGTTTTTT. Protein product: CASSPHSLTGELFF.

DNA of the CDR3: TGCGCCAGCAGCCAAGATCGGGGGGGGGCAATTACGCAGTATTTT. This encodes CASSQDRGGAITQYF. This sequence joins TRBV4-3 and TRBJ2-3; 8 nucleotides agree with TRBD2. The V gene's germline CDR1 is LGHNA and CDR2 YSLEER. This CDR3 comprises 15 residues. With V trimmed by 0 bases and J by 8 bases, 7 bases remained unmatched.

The CDR3: CASSPIGGGGTDTQYF. The DNA of the CDR3 is TGTGCCAGCAGCCCAATAGGCGGAGGGGGCACAGATACGCAGTATTTT. This sequence joins TRBV2 and TRBJ2-3; weak D call: TRBD2 (6 bases). V was cut by 6 bases and J by 1 base, with 17 bases left in between. CDR3 length: 16 residues. Germline V gene data show CDR1 as SNHLY and CDR2 as FYNNEI.

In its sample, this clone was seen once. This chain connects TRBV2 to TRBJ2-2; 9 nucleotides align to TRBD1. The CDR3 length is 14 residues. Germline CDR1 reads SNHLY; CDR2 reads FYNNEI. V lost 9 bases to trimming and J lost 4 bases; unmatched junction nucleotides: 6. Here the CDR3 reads CASSGTGFTGELFF. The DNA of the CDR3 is TGTGCCAGTTCCGGGACAGGGTTCACCGGGGAGCTGTTTTTT.

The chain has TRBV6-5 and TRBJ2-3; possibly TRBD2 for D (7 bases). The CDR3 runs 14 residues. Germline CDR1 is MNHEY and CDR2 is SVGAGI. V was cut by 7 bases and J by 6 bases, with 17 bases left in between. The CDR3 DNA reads TGTGCCAGCATGAGGGGGGGAGGGCCGGATACGCAGTATTTT. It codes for CASMRGGGPDTQYF.

DNA of the CDR3: TGTGCCAGCAGCAAGGACAGTCCCGGCTACACCTTC. Protein product: CASSKDSPGYTF. This chain uses TRBV5-4 with TRBJ1-2; possibly TRBD1 for D (6 bases). Deletions cut 4 bases from V and 8 bases from J, with 12 bases between. CDR3 size: 12 residues. Germline V lookup: CDR1 SGHNT, CDR2 YYREEE (reference sequence). The full variable domain, completed using reference TRBV5-4 and TRBJ1-2, is ETGVTQSPTHLIKTRGQQVTLRCSSQSGHNTVSWYQQALGQGPQFIFQYYREEENGRGNFPPRFSGLQFPNYSSELNVNALELDDSALYLCASSKDSPGYTFGSGTRLTVV.

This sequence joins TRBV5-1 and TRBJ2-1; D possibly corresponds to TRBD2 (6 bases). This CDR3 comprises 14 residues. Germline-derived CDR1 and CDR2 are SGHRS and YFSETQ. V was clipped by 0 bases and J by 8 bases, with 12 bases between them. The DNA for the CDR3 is TGCGCCAGCAGCTTGGTAAGTAGCGGCGATGAGCAGTTCTTC. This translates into CASSLVSSGDEQFF.

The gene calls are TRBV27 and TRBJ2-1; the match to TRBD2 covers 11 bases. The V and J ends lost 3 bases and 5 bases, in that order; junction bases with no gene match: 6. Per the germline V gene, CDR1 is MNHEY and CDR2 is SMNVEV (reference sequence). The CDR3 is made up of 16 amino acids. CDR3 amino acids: CASSFLVAGGNNEQFF. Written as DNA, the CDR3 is TGTGCCAGCAGTTTTTTAGTAGCGGGAGGGAACAATGAGCAGTTCTTC.

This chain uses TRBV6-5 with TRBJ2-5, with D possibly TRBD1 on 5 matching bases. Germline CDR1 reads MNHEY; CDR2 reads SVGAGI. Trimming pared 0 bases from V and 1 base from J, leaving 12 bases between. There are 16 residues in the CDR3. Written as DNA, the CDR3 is TGTGCCAGCAGTTACTCGGGTCAGGGCCTCCAAGAGACCCAGTACTTC. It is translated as CASSYSGQGLQETQYF.

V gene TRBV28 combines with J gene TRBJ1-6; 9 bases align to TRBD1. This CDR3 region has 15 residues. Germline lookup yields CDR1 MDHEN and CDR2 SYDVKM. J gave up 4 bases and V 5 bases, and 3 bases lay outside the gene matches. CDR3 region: CASSGTGPYNSPLHF. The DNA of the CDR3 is TGTGCCAGCAGTGGGACAGGGCCTTATAATTCACCCCTCCACTTT.

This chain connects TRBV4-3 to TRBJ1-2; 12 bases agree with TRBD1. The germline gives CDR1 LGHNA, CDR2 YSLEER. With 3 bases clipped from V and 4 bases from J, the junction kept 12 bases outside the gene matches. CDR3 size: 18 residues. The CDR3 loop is CASSQEARDRGRFYGYTF. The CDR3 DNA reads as TGCGCCAGCAGCCAGGAGGCACGGGACAGGGGGCGCTTCTATGGCTACACCTTC.

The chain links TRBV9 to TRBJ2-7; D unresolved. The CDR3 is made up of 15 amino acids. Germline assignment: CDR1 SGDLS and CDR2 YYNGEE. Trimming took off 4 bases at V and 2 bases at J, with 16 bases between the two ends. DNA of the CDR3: TGTGCCAGCAGCCTCCAGGAACTTGGGCCCTACGAGCAGTACTTC. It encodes CASSLQELGPYEQYF.